This TCR beta chain was found in a study of T cells in Graves' hyperthyroidism and ophthalmopathy. Researchers amplified the TCR beta CDR3 regions from RNA transcripts. In the first-round RT-PCR of the TCR CDR3, the HTBI primer set was used. A single record per CDR3 protein comes from TCRdb applying MiXCR to the multiplex PCR reads. The table includes some 600,000 distinct CDR3 sequences, approximately 15% detected once. Exclusion of patients followed from uncontrolled infection, other autoimmune disease, pregnancy or lactation. CDR3 length equals 15 residues. Germline V gene sequence: CDR1 SGHTA, CDR2 FQGNSA. Trimming removed 7 bases from V and 4 bases from J; junction bases left unmatched: 10.

This receptor was identified in a woman aged 30 to 39 with Graves' hyperthyroidism that later progressed to Graves' ophthalmopathy. The sample taken for sequencing was blood. This rearrangement joins TRBV7-2 to TRBJ2-3, with TRBD2 identical over 8 bases. This chain's CDR3 is CASTRLATGADTQYF. CDR3 nucleotide sequence: TGTGCCAGCACCCGACTAGCGACCGGGGCAGATACGCAGTATTTT.